The present TCR beta chain was sequenced within a study of PD-1 blockade in classical Hodgkin lymphoma. Regarding the study as a whole: Excluded were patients who started nivolumab under 1 year after ASCT, a group that had lower diversity. Lower baseline TCR diversity marked trial partial responders and progressors. Newly diagnosed patients were said to have less baseline TCR diversity than healthy donors did.

V lost 4 bases and J lost 5, with 15 bases in between. Per germline, CDR1 SGHRS and CDR2 YFSETQ. The CDR3 has 14 amino acids. Points on this clone: As yet, its antigen is unknown.

All trial patients relapsed after autologous stem cell transplantation. The best responses consisted of complete response, partial response or progressive disease. Profiling relied on immunoSEQ multiplex PCR, and the TCRdb table lists in-frame clones only, not all of them. The table shows around 91,000 clones, with 81% occurring only once. This chain connects TRBV5-1 to TRBJ1-2, with D possibly matching TRBD1 (6 bases). This clonotype was obtained from a human donor with classical Hodgkin lymphoma. Sequences were derived from peripheral blood mononuclear cells (PBMCs), sampled before the second cycle of nivolumab. CDR3 nucleotide sequence: TGCGCCAGCAGCCCCGGGACACAAGGATATGGCTACACCTTC. Amino acids: CASSPGTQGYGYTF.